One sample yielded the 10 T cell receptor beta chains listed below, sequenced in a study of shared clonotypes between healthy human individuals. Profiling relied on immunoSEQ multiplex PCR, and the TCRdb table lists in-frame clones only, not all of them. The table shows millions of clones, with approximately 95% occurring only once. The sample comprised naive CD4+ T cells from PBMCs. Documented subset: CD45RA+ positively selected. The receptors derive from a young man in good health. Some clones in this sample may be carry-over from other donors' samples.

About this clone itself: This specimen includes other DNA sequences encoding the same CDR3. Here the CDR3 reads CASSLAGGTYEQYF. The CDR3 coding sequence is TGTGCCAGCAGTCTAGCGGGAGGAACCTACGAGCAGTACTTC. This sequence joins TRBV5-4 and TRBJ2-7; 11 nucleotides agree with TRBD2. There are 14 residues in the CDR3. V gave up 5 bases and J gave up 2 bases; unmatched junction bases: 3. CDR1 is SGHNT, CDR2 YYREEE, per germline (reference sequence). The full variable domain, rest sourced from reference TRBV5-4 and TRBJ2-7, is ETGVTQSPTHLIKTRGQQVTLRCSSQSGHNTVSWYQQALGQGPQFIFQYYREEENGRGNFPPRFSGLQFPNYSSELNVNALELDDSALYLCASSLAGGTYEQYFGPGTRLTVT.

This clone was seen a single time. V usage is TRBV11-2 and J usage is TRBJ1-2; D uncertain. This CDR3 contains 14 residues. Germline V gene sequence: CDR1 SGHAT, CDR2 FQNNGV. V gave up 0 bases and J gave up 4 bases, with 9 bases separating them. CDR3 DNA: TGTGCCAGCAGCTTAGAGGTAGAAGGCTATGGCTACACCTTC. Translating gives CASSLEVEGYGYTF.

The CDR3 region has the DNA TGTGCCAGCAGCTTGGAGGGGACAGGGGGCCGGGAGACCCAGTACTTC. It is translated as CASSLEGTGGRETQYF. The V gene is TRBV5-6, the J gene TRBJ2-5, with TRBD1 matching 12 bases. The junction had 5 bases not matched to a gene; V was cut back by 0 bases and J by 5 bases. CDR1 is SGHDT and CDR2 is YYEEEE in the germline V gene. This CDR3 contains 16 residues.

In this sample, this clone turned up a few times. Other nucleotide sequences in the sample specify the same CDR3. This chain uses TRBV6-5 with TRBJ1-1; D is perhaps TRBD1 (5 bases). Trimming took off 3 bases at V and 1 base at J, with 6 bases between the two ends. The V gene's germline CDR1 is MNHEY and CDR2 SVGAGI. The CDR3 extends over 13 amino acids. This chain's CDR3 is CASSYGQNTEAFF. As DNA, the CDR3 is TGTGCCAGCAGTTATGGACAGAACACTGAAGCTTTCTTT.

V usage is TRBV19 and J usage is TRBJ2-7, with 8 bases aligning to TRBD1. The length of the CDR3 is 13 residues. Losses at the gene ends were 3 bases for V and 5 bases for J; bases not matched to a gene: 3. Looked up from germline, CDR1 is LNHDA and CDR2 is SQIVND (reference sequence). The CDR3 protein is CASSIVTGDEQYF. The CDR3 nucleotides are TGTGCCAGTAGTATTGTGACAGGGGACGAGCAGTACTTC.

The V and J genes are TRBV5-1 and TRBJ2-7, with 9 bases matching TRBD2. V gave up 0 bases and J gave up 5 bases; unmatched junction bases: 6. The germline gives CDR1 SGHRS, CDR2 YFSETQ. The CDR3 runs to 15 residues. The CDR3 coding sequence is TGCGCCAGCAGCTTGGGCACCGGGACTAGCAACGAGCAGTACTTC. Translated: CASSLGTGTSNEQYF.

V usage is TRBV10-3 and J usage is TRBJ2-3, with D unresolved. With 3 bases removed from V and 2 bases from J, the gap between germline ends came to 6 bases. Germline CDR1 and CDR2: ENHRY and SYGVKD. The CDR3 covers 13 residues. The CDR3 protein is CAISDSNTDTQYF. The CDR3 region has the DNA TGTGCCATCAGTGACAGCAACACAGATACGCAGTATTTT.

The chain recombines TRBV15 with TRBJ1-1; D unclear. V lost 3 bases, J lost 2 bases, and 7 bases lay in between. The germline gives CDR1 LNHNV, CDR2 YYDKDF (reference sequence). CDR3 size: 13 residues. This chain's CDR3 is CATSSSFNTEAFF. The CDR3 DNA reads TGTGCCACCAGCAGCTCTTTTAACACTGAAGCTTTCTTT.

V and J are TRBV9 and TRBJ2-1; maybe TRBD2 (5 bases). From germline, CDR1 is SGDLS and CDR2 YYNGEE. The CDR3 covers 12 residues. With 7 bases removed from V and 6 bases from J, the gap between germline ends came to 11 bases. In DNA, the CDR3 is TGTGCCAGCGGTGGGAGTGCCAATGAGCAGTTCTTC. It translates to CASGGSANEQFF.

Comments on this clone: Different DNA sequences within this sample yield the same CDR3. The rearrangement joins TRBV9 to TRBJ2-3; D perhaps matches TRBD1 (6 bases). The V end was cut by 0 bases, the J end by 0 bases, with 8 bases between. CDR1 and CDR2 (germline): SGDLS, YYNGEE. CDR3 size: 15 residues. CDR3 amino acids: CASSVATGSTDTQYF. CDR3 in DNA: TGTGCCAGCAGCGTAGCTACAGGGAGCACAGATACGCAGTATTTT. The full variable domain, with the rest looked up from reference TRBV9 and TRBJ2-3, is DSGVTQTPKHLITATGQRVTLRCSPRSGDLSVYWYQQSLDQGLQFLIQYYNGEERAKGNILERFSAQQFPDLHSELNLSSLELGDSALYFCASSVATGSTDTQYFGPGTRLTVL.